Shown below are 5 T cell receptor beta chains from a single sample sequenced in a study of blood T cell repertoires in COVID-19. Profiling relied on immunoSEQ multiplex PCR, and the TCRdb table lists in-frame clones only, not all of them. This table has just under 50,000 clones, 84% appearing once. The specimen sequenced was peripheral blood. These receptors all stem from a human donor in a cohort sampled during active COVID-19.

V usage is TRBV27 and J usage is TRBJ1-1; possibly TRBD1 for D (5 bases). Trimming removed 7 bases from V and 5 bases from J, with 17 bases in between. The CDR3 is 14 residues long. CDR1 is MNHEY, CDR2 SMNVEV, per germline (reference sequence). The CDR3 nucleotides read TGTGCCAGCACCCCAATGGGGGGGGTGACTGAAGCTTTCTTT. Translation gives CASTPMGGVTEAFF.

This clone was picked up a small number of times. V and J are TRBV5-4 and TRBJ1-4; TRBD1 matches 10 bases. CDR3 length: 13 residues. The germline V gene has CDR1 SGHNT and CDR2 YYREEE (reference sequence). With V trimmed by 8 bases and J by 6 bases, 4 bases remained unmatched. CDR3 sequence: CASRGTGDEKLFF. CDR3 nucleotides: TGTGCCAGTAGAGGGACAGGGGATGAAAAACTGTTTTTT.

This rearrangement joins TRBV2 to TRBJ1-5; 7 bases are a match to TRBD1. Germline loops: CDR1 SNHLY, CDR2 FYNNEI. The CDR3 loop spans 14 amino acids. Losses at the gene ends were 4 bases for V and 4 bases for J; bases not matched to a gene: 4. This CDR3 reads CASSAGTDNQPQHF. CDR3 nucleotide sequence: TGTGCCAGCAGTGCTGGGACAGATAATCAGCCCCAGCATTTT.

This sequence joins TRBV7-2 and TRBJ1-1; tentative D call: TRBD1 (6 bases). Trimming removed 5 bases from V and 2 bases from J, with 12 bases in between. Germline CDR1 reads SGHTA; CDR2 reads FQGNSA. This CDR3 region has 14 residues. CDR3 sequence (DNA): TGTGCCAGCAGCCCGGGACAATTTAACACTGAAGCTTTCTTT. Translating gives CASSPGQFNTEAFF. Together with reference TRBV7-2 and TRBJ1-1, the CDR3 gives the full variable domain: GAGVSQSPSNKVTEKGKDVELRCDPISGHTALYWYRQSLGQGLEFLIYFQGNSAPDKSGLPSDRFSAERTGGSVSTLTIQRTQQEDSAVYLCASSPGQFNTEAFFGQGTRLTVV.

The J gene is TRBJ2-5, the V gene TRBV5-1; 13 bases are a match to TRBD2. Germline assignment: CDR1 SGHRS and CDR2 YFSETQ. The length of the CDR3 is 15 residues. Germline trimming cut 0 bases from V and 5 bases from J; bases unmatched to any gene: 1. CDR3 in DNA: TGCGCCAGCAGCTTGGGGACTAGCGGGAGTGAGACCCAGTACTTC. Amino acids: CASSLGTSGSETQYF.